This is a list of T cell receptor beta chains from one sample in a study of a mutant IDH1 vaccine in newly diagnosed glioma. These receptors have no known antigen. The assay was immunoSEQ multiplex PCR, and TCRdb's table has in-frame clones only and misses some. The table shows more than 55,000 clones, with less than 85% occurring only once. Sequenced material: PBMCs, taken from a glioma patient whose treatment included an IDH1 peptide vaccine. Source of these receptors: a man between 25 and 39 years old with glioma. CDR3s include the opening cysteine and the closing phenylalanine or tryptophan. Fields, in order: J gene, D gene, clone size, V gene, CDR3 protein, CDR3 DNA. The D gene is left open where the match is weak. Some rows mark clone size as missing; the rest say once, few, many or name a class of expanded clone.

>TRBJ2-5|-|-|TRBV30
CAWTSEVKETQYF
TGTGCCTGGACTAGCGAAGTGAAAGAGACCCAGTACTTC
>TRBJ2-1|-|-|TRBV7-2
CASSLFNIYTDEQFF
TGTGCCAGCAGCTTATTCAACATATACACCGATGAGCAGTTCTTC
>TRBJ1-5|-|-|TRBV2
CASSSPPGHLWDQPQHF
TGTGCCAGCAGTTCCCCTCCGGGACACCTTTGGGATCAGCCCCAGCATTTT
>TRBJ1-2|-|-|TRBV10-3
CAITGSLGNYGYTF
TGTGCCATTACCGGGTCCCTCGGAAATTATGGCTACACCTTC
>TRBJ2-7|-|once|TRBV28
CASSHTSSGPEEQYF
TGTGCCAGCAGTCACACTAGTAGCGGCCCTGAGGAGCAGTACTTC
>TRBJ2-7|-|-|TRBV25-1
CASSGRTRPYEQYF
TGTGCCAGCAGTGGGCGAACGCGGCCCTACGAGCAGTACTTC
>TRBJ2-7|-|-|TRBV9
CASSVGPQPSRFYEQYF
TGTGCCAGCAGCGTAGGACCGCAACCTTCCCGTTTCTACGAGCAGTACTTC
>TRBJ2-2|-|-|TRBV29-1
CSVDRGSTGELFF
TGCAGCGTTGATAGGGGGTCCACCGGGGAGCTGTTTTTT
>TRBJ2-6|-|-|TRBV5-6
CASSSATGANVLTF
TGTGCCAGCAGCTCGGCCACTGGGGCCAACGTCCTGACTTTC
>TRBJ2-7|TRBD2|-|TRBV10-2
CASSELGGTYEQYF
TGCGCCAGCAGTGAGCTGGGGGGGACCTACGAGCAGTACTTC
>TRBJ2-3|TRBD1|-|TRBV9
CASSVRGGDTQYF
TGTGCCAGCAGCGTTCGAGGGGGCGATACGCAGTATTTT
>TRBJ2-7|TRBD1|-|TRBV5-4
CASSFDRGYYEQYF
TGTGCCAGCAGCTTCGACAGGGGGTATTACGAGCAGTACTTC
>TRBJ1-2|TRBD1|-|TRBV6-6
CASSYSLGQGKDGYTF
TGTGCCAGCAGTTACTCGTTGGGACAGGGGAAAGATGGCTACACCTTC
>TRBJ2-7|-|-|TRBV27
CASSFGLFYEQYF
TGTGCCAGCAGTTTTGGACTGTTCTACGAGCAGTACTTC
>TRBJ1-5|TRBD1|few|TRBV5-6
CASSSWGTGGQPQHF
TGTGCCAGCAGCTCCTGGGGGACAGGGGGACAGCCCCAGCATTTT
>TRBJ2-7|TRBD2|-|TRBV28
CASSSLTSGSYEQYF
TGTGCCAGCAGTTCTCTGACTAGCGGCTCCTACGAGCAGTACTTC
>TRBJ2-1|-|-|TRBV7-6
CASSSPLQTRYNEQFF
TGTGCCAGCAGCTCCCCTTTGCAGACTAGATACAATGAGCAGTTCTTC
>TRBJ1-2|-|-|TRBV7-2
CASEDILNYGYTF
TGTGCCAGCGAGGACATACTAAACTATGGCTACACCTTC
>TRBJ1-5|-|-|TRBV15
CATSPGREGQPQHF
TGTGCCACCTCTCCGGGGCGGGAAGGCCAGCCCCAGCATTTT
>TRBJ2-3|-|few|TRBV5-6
CASSWGADTQYF
TGTGCCAGCAGCTGGGGGGCAGATACGCAGTATTTT
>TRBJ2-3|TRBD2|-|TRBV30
CAWSVTRLAGTDTQYF
TGTGCCTGGAGTGTAACCCGGCTAGCGGGAACAGATACGCAGTATTTT
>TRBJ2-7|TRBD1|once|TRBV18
CASSPGQAVPSYEQYF
TGTGCCAGCTCACCGGGACAGGCGGTACCCTCCTACGAGCAGTACTTC
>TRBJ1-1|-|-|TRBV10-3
CAISESGREAFF
TGTGCCATCAGTGAGTCGGGACGTGAAGCTTTCTTT
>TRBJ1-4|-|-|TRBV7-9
CASSLALGRRLYEKLFF
TGTGCCAGCAGCTTAGCGCTCGGGAGGAGGCTGTATGAAAAACTGTTTTTT
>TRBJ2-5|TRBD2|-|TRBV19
CASVNGTSGPGETQYF
TGTGCCAGCGTAAACGGGACTAGCGGGCCGGGGGAGACCCAGTACTTC
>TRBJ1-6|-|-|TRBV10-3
CATQAESYNSPLHF
TGTGCCACGCAAGCAGAGAGTTATAATTCACCCCTCCACTTT
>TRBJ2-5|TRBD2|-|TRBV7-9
CASSLTSGRETQYF
TGTGCCAGCAGCTTGACTAGCGGGAGGGAGACCCAGTACTTC
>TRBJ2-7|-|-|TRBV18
CASSPHHGSSYEQYF
TGTGCCAGCTCACCTCACCACGGGAGCTCCTACGAGCAGTACTTC
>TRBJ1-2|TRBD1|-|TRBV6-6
CASSYAPGTGGWGTF
TGTGCCAGCAGTTACGCTCCCGGGACAGGGGGTTGGGGCACCTTC
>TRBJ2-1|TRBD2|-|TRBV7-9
CASSSRNSGKWNEQFF
TGTGCCAGCAGCTCCCGGAATAGCGGGAAATGGAATGAGCAGTTCTTC
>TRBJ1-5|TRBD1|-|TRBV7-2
CASSLEGAVGNQPQHF
TGTGCCAGCAGCTTAGAGGGGGCTGTAGGGAATCAGCCCCAGCATTTT
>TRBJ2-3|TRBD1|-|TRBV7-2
CASSPQYRGRGTDTQYF
TGTGCCAGCAGCCCCCAATACAGGGGGCGAGGCACAGATACGCAGTATTTT
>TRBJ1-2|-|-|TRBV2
CASSEGPSAGNYGYTF
TGTGCCAGCAGTGAAGGTCCTAGTGCCGGGAACTATGGCTACACCTTC
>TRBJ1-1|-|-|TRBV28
CASNFGRSLAFF
TGTGCCAGCAACTTCGGGCGGAGTTTGGCTTTCTTT
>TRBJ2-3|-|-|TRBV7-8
CASSLSLGAADTQYF
TGTGCCAGCAGCTTATCACTAGGAGCGGCAGATACGCAGTATTTT
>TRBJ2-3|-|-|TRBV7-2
CASLKTWTDTQYF
TGTGCCAGCCTCAAGACCTGGACAGATACGCAGTATTTT
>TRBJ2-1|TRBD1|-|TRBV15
CATSSQPDRSGNEQFF
TGTGCCACCAGCAGCCAACCGGACAGGTCTGGCAATGAGCAGTTCTTC
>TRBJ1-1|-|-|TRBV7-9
CASSWGQGTEAFF
TGTGCCAGCAGCTGGGGGCAGGGCACTGAAGCTTTCTTT
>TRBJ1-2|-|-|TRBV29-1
CSVDSLNYGYTF
TGCAGCGTTGATAGTCTTAACTATGGCTACACCTTC
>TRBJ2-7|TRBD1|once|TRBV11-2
CASSGQGPSYEQYF
TGTGCCAGCAGTGGACAGGGGCCTTCCTACGAGCAGTACTTC
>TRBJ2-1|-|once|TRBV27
CASSLVVSSYNEQFF
TGTGCCAGCAGTTTAGTAGTAAGCTCCTACAATGAGCAGTTCTTC